This TCR beta chain was recorded in a study of blood T cell repertoires in COVID-19. Study as a whole: The cDNA or gDNA used as material had been derived from T cells, B-cell-depleted T cells, or PBMCs.

The protocol was immunoSEQ multiplex PCR, while the TCRdb copy is restricted to in-frame clones and leaves out a portion. Of roughly 280,000 clones in the sample, around 89% were seen once. V was shortened by 4 bases and J by 4 bases, with 12 bases between the two germline ends. CDR1 SGHTS and CDR2 YDEGEE come from the germline V gene. This CDR3 comprises 14 residues. The V call is TRBV5-8, the J call TRBJ2-1; a weak D match, TRBD2 (5 bases). The clonotype comes from a woman aged 25 to 45 with acute COVID-19. Sequencing was carried out using PBMCs or T cells enriched from blood (not recorded which). CDR3 sequence (DNA): TGTGCCAGCAGCGCCGGGGAGCGGTACAATGAGCAGTTCTTC. Its translation: CASSAGERYNEQFF.